This T cell receptor beta chain is drawn from a study of blood T cell repertoires in COVID-19. Study-wide background: Samples came from the United States, Italy and Spain, spanning acute and convalescent COVID-19.

With V trimmed by 1 base and J by 4 bases, 10 bases remained unmatched. The CDR3 spans 16 residues. In germline, CDR1 is LGHDT, CDR2 YNNKEL (reference sequence). Here immunoSEQ multiplex PCR was the method, and the copy in TCRdb shows in-frame clones only, minus some. The table includes roughly 330,000 clones, approximately 87% detected once. The sequence was collected from a woman aged 25-40 years who had recovered from COVID-19. The chain is built from TRBV3-1 (or the pseudogene TRBV3-2) and TRBJ2-7; 7 nucleotides agree with TRBD1. Source material: PBMCs or T cells enriched from blood (not recorded which). The CDR3 nucleotides read TGTGCCAGCAGCCAAGGTAAACGACAGGGCAGGTACGAGCAGTACTTC. As protein: CASSQGKRQGRYEQYF.